The 3 T cell receptor beta chains presented below share a single source sample, sequenced in a study of tumor-infiltrating lymphocytes in primary liver carcinoma. Unsorted whole blood yielded the blood RNA, and germline DNA was also extracted. cDNA specific to TCR beta was made from 450 to 650 ng of total RNA, with a constant-region primer employed for priming. It was through three nested multiplex PCR rounds of slightly modified ARM-PCR that TCR beta libraries arose. Primers for the first two PCR rounds were TRBV1-TRBV30 forward primers and a C-beta reverse primer (around 10 cycles per round). TCRdb re-derived calls from the multiplex PCR reads in MiXCR, one entry per CDR3 protein. This sample carries around 330,000 distinct CDR3 sequences, about three fifths of them seen once, and the ten largest clones take about 17%. Input material: peripheral blood. These receptors all come from a young woman with primary liver carcinoma and hepatitis B virus infection.

This clonotype was picked up a small number of times. This rearrangement joins TRBV6-2 or TRBV6-3 to TRBJ1-5; 8 nucleotides line up with TRBD1. The CDR3 sequence is 20 residues long. Germline CDR1 is MNHEY and CDR2 is SVGEGT. V lost 4 bases and J lost 0; bases outside the gene matches: 17. The CDR3 region has the DNA TGTGCCAGCAGTTTCCTTCCCGGGACAGGCTCTCCTTATAGCAATCAGCCCCAGCATTTT. Protein: CASSFLPGTGSPYSNQPQHF.

With regard to this clonotype: The conserved phenylalanine or tryptophan is not found at the CDR3 terminus, so this likely reflects a read error. The V call is TRBV5-4, the J call TRBJ2-7, with 7 bases lining up with TRBD1. Germline-derived CDR1 and CDR2 are SGHNT and YYREEE (reference sequence). The CDR3 is made up of 17 amino acids. Germline trimming cut 3 bases from V and 5 bases from J; bases unmatched to any gene: 17. CDR3 sequence reads: CASSWARQGGLRDEQYL. The CDR3 bases are TGTGCCAGCAGCTGGGCGAGACAGGGTGGCCTCAGGGACGAGCAGTACCTC.

This clonotype was counted only a few times. This chain uses TRBV4-2 with TRBJ2-5; 11 positions agree with TRBD2. J gave up 5 bases and V 5 bases, and 10 bases lay outside the gene matches. In germline, CDR1 is LGHNA, CDR2 YNFKEQ. The CDR3 has 16 amino acids. The CDR3 spells CASSYQTSGRGETQYF. DNA of the CDR3: TGTGCCAGCAGCTACCAAACTAGCGGGAGAGGGGAGACCCAGTACTTC.